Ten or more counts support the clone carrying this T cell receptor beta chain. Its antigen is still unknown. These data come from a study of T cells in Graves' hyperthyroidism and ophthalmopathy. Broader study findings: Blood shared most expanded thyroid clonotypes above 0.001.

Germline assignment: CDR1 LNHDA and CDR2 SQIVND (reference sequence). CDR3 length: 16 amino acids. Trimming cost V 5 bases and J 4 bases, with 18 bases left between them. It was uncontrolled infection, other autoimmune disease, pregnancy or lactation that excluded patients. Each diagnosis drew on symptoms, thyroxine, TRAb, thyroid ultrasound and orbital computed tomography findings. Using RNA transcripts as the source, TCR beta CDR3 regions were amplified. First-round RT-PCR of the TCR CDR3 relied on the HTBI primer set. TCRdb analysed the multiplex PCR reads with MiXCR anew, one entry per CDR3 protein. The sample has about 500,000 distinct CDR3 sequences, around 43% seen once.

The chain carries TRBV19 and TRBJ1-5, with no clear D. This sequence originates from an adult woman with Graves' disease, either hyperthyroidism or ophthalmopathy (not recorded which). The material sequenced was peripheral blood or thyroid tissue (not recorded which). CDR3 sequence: CASSSYGPKGNQPQHF. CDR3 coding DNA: TGTGCCAGTAGTTCCTACGGACCGAAGGGTAATCAGCCCCAGCATTTT.